Listed below are T cell receptor beta chains from one sample, sequenced in a study of shared clonotypes between healthy human individuals. Method: immunoSEQ multiplex PCR; TCRdb's copy keeps in-frame clones and lacks some. Among more than 2,000,000 clones listed, about 92% were seen once. Sequences were obtained from naive CD4+ T cells from PBMCs. Every receptor here comes from a man in his late teens or twenties in good health. Some clones in this sample may be carry-over from other donors' samples. Both conserved end residues are part of each CDR3. A D gene is named only where the DNA matches it firmly. Clone size appears in some rows only: once, few, many, or a class for an expanded clone.

>-|TRBJ2-7|TRBV7-9|-
CASSFRTQSSYEQYF
TGTGCCAGCAGCTTCAGGACCCAAAGCTCCTACGAGCAGTACTTC
>-|TRBJ1-2|TRBV7-9|TRBD1
CASSARDSFNYGYTF
TGTGCCAGCAGCGCTCGGGACAGTTTTAACTATGGCTACACCTTC
>-|TRBJ1-2|TRBV30|TRBD1
CAWSGTGAISYGYTF
TGTGCCTGGAGCGGGACAGGGGCGATTAGCTATGGCTACACCTTC
>-|TRBJ2-3|TRBV6-6|-
CASSQGWVERDTQYF
TGTGCCAGCAGTCAGGGCTGGGTGGAGCGGGATACGCAGTATTTT
>-|TRBJ1-5|TRBV2|-
CASSEGGNQPQHF
TGTGCCAGCAGTGAAGGCGGGAATCAGCCCCAGCATTTT
>-|TRBJ1-3|TRBV29-1|-
CSVGLTGSSGNTIYF
TGCAGCGTTGGCTTGACAGGCAGCTCTGGAAACACCATATATTTT
>-|TRBJ2-3|TRBV9|-
CASSVSLIRDGGDTQYF
TGTGCCAGCAGCGTAAGCTTAATCCGGGACGGCGGAGATACGCAGTATTTT
>-|TRBJ2-1|TRBV14|TRBD2
CASSQTGLAPRRGEQFF
TGTGCCAGCAGCCAAACGGGACTAGCGCCTCGAAGGGGTGAGCAGTTCTTC
>-|TRBJ2-1|TRBV29-1|-
CSARLSSYNEQFF
TGCAGCGCTAGACTTAGCTCCTACAATGAGCAGTTCTTC
>-|TRBJ2-1|TRBV7-3|TRBD2
CASSPTSGTYNEQFF
TGTGCCAGCAGCCCGACTAGCGGGACCTACAATGAGCAGTTCTTC
>once|TRBJ2-1|TRBV29-1|-
CSVAWRFSYNEQFF
TGCAGCGTTGCTTGGCGTTTTTCCTACAATGAGCAGTTCTTC
>-|TRBJ1-4|TRBV28|-
CASSLPGREKLFF
TGTGCCAGCAGTTTACCGGGAAGAGAAAAACTGTTTTTT
>-|TRBJ2-7|TRBV28|-
CASNGAYEQYF
TGTGCCAGCAATGGGGCTTACGAGCAGTACTTC
>-|TRBJ1-1|TRBV4-1|-
CASRRGGGNRLTEAFF
TGCGCCAGCCGGAGAGGCGGGGGCAACCGACTCACTGAAGCTTTCTTT
>-|TRBJ1-4|TRBV18|-
CASSRTLNEKLFF
TGTGCCAGCTCACGAACCTTGAATGAAAAACTGTTTTTT
>-|TRBJ1-4|TRBV11-2|-
CASSFGRITTNEKLFF
TGTGCCAGCAGCTTCGGACGGATCACAACTAATGAAAAACTGTTTTTT
>-|TRBJ2-1|TRBV5-1|TRBD2
CASSMTSGSSYNEQFF
TGCGCCAGCAGCATGACTAGCGGGAGTTCCTACAATGAGCAGTTCTTC
>-|TRBJ2-7|TRBV27|-
CASNPRGLPSHEQYF
TGTGCCAGCAACCCAAGGGGACTCCCTTCCCACGAGCAGTACTTC
>-|TRBJ2-1|TRBV30|-
CAWKKGSSSYNEQFF
TGTGCCTGGAAAAAAGGTTCTAGCTCCTACAATGAGCAGTTCTTC
>-|TRBJ1-3|TRBV5-1|-
CASSPTSGRPLAGNTIYF
TGCGCCAGCAGCCCCACGTCCGGGAGACCCCTCGCGGGAAACACCATATATTTT
>few|TRBJ1-4|TRBV2|-
CASSLENEKLFF
TGTGCCAGCAGTTTGGAGAATGAAAAACTGTTTTTT
>once|TRBJ2-1|TRBV10-3|TRBD2
CAISVTSSSSYNEQFF
TGTGCCATCAGCGTGACTAGCTCAAGCTCCTACAATGAGCAGTTCTTC
>-|TRBJ2-1|TRBV11-3|-
CASSLTVYNEQFF
TGTGCCAGCAGCTTAACCGTTTACAATGAGCAGTTCTTC
>-|TRBJ1-2|TRBV5-8|-
CASSFKVGTGYTF
TGTGCCAGCAGCTTTAAGGTGGGGACTGGCTACACCTTC
>-|TRBJ2-1|TRBV28|TRBD1
CASSHGTDPYNEQFF
TGTGCCAGCAGTCACGGGACAGATCCTTACAATGAGCAGTTCTTC
>-|TRBJ1-2|TRBV9|-
CASSVGQTRYGYTF
TGTGCCAGCAGCGTAGGACAGACCCGTTATGGCTACACCTTC
>-|TRBJ2-7|TRBV6-5|-
CASSYLGAGHYEQYF
TGTGCCAGCAGTTACCTCGGCGCCGGACACTACGAGCAGTACTTC
>-|TRBJ1-1|TRBV28|-
CASSFQPDLTAFF
TGTGCCAGCAGTTTCCAACCGGACCTAACGGCTTTCTTT
>once|TRBJ2-5|TRBV5-8|TRBD1
CASSPGQGQETQYF
TGTGCCAGCAGTCCGGGACAGGGCCAGGAGACCCAGTACTTC
>-|TRBJ2-7|TRBV5-4|-
CASSWGNYEQYF
TGTGCCAGCAGCTGGGGAAATTACGAGCAGTACTTC
>-|TRBJ2-2|TRBV4-3|-
CASSRVFGSGELFF
TGCGCCAGCAGCCGCGTCTTCGGTTCCGGGGAGCTGTTTTTT
>-|TRBJ2-1|TRBV11-2|-
CASSFSAAFGRNEQFF
TGTGCCAGCAGCTTCTCGGCGGCCTTTGGGCGGAATGAGCAGTTCTTC
>-|TRBJ2-3|TRBV2|-
CASSGDRSMADTQYF
TGTGCCAGCAGTGGGGACCGTTCAATGGCAGATACGCAGTATTTT
>-|TRBJ2-3|TRBV29-1|-
CSVEDWTVPTDTQYF
TGCAGCGTTGAAGATTGGACAGTTCCCACAGATACGCAGTATTTT
>-|TRBJ1-6|TRBV27|-
CASSFYDGYNSPLHF
TGTGCCAGCAGTTTCTACGACGGGTATAATTCACCCCTCCACTTT